This TCR beta chain was sequenced for a study of PD-1 blockade in mismatch repair-deficient tumors. This CDR3 comprises 15 residues. With 0 bases removed from V and 7 bases from J, the gap between germline ends came to 16 bases. Per germline, CDR1 SGHRS and CDR2 YFSETQ. Assay: immunoSEQ multiplex PCR; the TCRdb copy retains only in-frame clones and omits some. The sample yields some 110,000 clones, over 65% seen once. This chain connects TRBV5-1 to TRBJ2-5; TRBD2 is a possible D gene (5 bases). The starting material was peripheral blood, obtained about 60 weeks after starting pembrolizumab. The TCR was taken from an adult with mismatch repair-deficient cancer. The CDR3 coding sequence is TGCGCCAGCAGCTTGGACCGGAGCGGCTCGGGGACCCAGTACTTC. Amino acid sequence: CASSLDRSGSGTQYF.